The rows below give T cell receptor beta chains drawn from one sample of a study of shared clonotypes between healthy human individuals. Some clones are missing from TCRdb's copy, which holds only in-frame ones; the method was immunoSEQ multiplex PCR. In the table there are more than 1,200,000 clones, approximately 98.5% of which are singletons. Sequencing was carried out using naive CD4+ T cells sorted from blood. The source of these receptors is a man younger than 40 in good health. CDR3s include the opening cysteine and the closing phenylalanine or tryptophan. Each record gives: clone size, D gene, V gene, J gene, CDR3 protein, CDR3 DNA. A D gene is named only where the DNA matches it firmly. Expanded clones get a size class; other rows say once, few or many, or leave the size out.

abundance: .; d_gene: .; v_gene: TRBV5-4; j_gene: TRBJ2-1; CDR3aa: CASSQDGQYNEQFF; CDR3nt: TGTGCCAGCAGCCAGGATGGACAGTACAATGAGCAGTTCTTC
abundance: .; d_gene: TRBD1; v_gene: TRBV6-6; j_gene: TRBJ1-5; CDR3aa: CASRPTGRQQPQHF; CDR3nt: TGTGCCAGCAGACCGACAGGGCGGCAACAGCCCCAGCATTTT
abundance: .; d_gene: .; v_gene: TRBV5-1; j_gene: TRBJ2-5; CDR3aa: CASSLRAGWAQYF; CDR3nt: TGCGCCAGCAGCTTGAGGGCGGGCTGGGCCCAGTACTTC
abundance: .; d_gene: TRBD1; v_gene: TRBV28; j_gene: TRBJ1-2; CDR3aa: CASSSLGTGGGYTF; CDR3nt: TGTGCCAGCAGTTCCCTGGGGACAGGGGGTGGCTACACCTTC
abundance: .; d_gene: .; v_gene: TRBV5-1; j_gene: TRBJ2-5; CDR3aa: CASSFELETQYF; CDR3nt: TGCGCCAGCAGCTTCGAGCTGGAGACCCAGTACTTC
abundance: .; d_gene: .; v_gene: TRBV7-2; j_gene: TRBJ2-7; CDR3aa: CASSPTGATYEQYF; CDR3nt: TGTGCCAGCAGCCCCACGGGGGCCACCTACGAGCAGTACTTC
abundance: .; d_gene: .; v_gene: TRBV7-9; j_gene: TRBJ1-5; CDR3aa: CASSLSSIAGWPQHF; CDR3nt: TGTGCCAGCAGCTTAAGCAGCATCGCTGGATGGCCCCAGCATTTT
abundance: .; d_gene: .; v_gene: TRBV18; j_gene: TRBJ2-2; CDR3aa: CASSSGGTNTGELFF; CDR3nt: TGTGCCAGCTCATCAGGGGGGACGAACACCGGGGAGCTGTTTTTT
abundance: .; d_gene: TRBD2; v_gene: TRBV10-1; j_gene: TRBJ2-7; CDR3aa: CASSPGLVPNEQYF; CDR3nt: TGCGCCAGCAGTCCGGGACTAGTCCCCAACGAGCAGTACTTC
abundance: .; d_gene: TRBD1; v_gene: TRBV7-6; j_gene: TRBJ1-3; CDR3aa: CASSLVVTGGGNTIYF; CDR3nt: TGTGCCAGCAGCTTAGTGGTTACAGGGGGCGGAAACACCATATATTTT
abundance: .; d_gene: TRBD2; v_gene: TRBV11-2; j_gene: TRBJ2-1; CDR3aa: CASGGREYNEQFF; CDR3nt: TGTGCCAGCGGCGGGAGGGAATACAATGAGCAGTTCTTC
abundance: .; d_gene: TRBD1; v_gene: TRBV30; j_gene: TRBJ1-4; CDR3aa: CAWSRQGADEKLFF; CDR3nt: TGTGCCTGGAGCAGACAGGGGGCCGATGAAAAACTGTTTTTT
abundance: .; d_gene: TRBD1; v_gene: TRBV28; j_gene: TRBJ1-2; CDR3aa: CASSSIRGPNYGYTF; CDR3nt: TGTGCCAGCAGTTCAATCAGGGGGCCCAACTATGGCTACACCTTC
abundance: .; d_gene: .; v_gene: TRBV23-1; j_gene: TRBJ2-1; CDR3aa: CASSQRHLRDGNEQFF; CDR3nt: TGCGCCAGCAGTCAACGGCATCTCAGGGACGGTAATGAGCAGTTCTTC
abundance: .; d_gene: TRBD2; v_gene: TRBV4-3; j_gene: TRBJ2-1; CDR3aa: CASSQEVAGSYNEQFF; CDR3nt: TGCGCCAGCAGCCAAGAAGTAGCGGGAAGCTACAATGAGCAGTTCTTC
abundance: .; d_gene: .; v_gene: TRBV29-1; j_gene: TRBJ2-7; CDR3aa: CSVRAQGSYEQYF; CDR3nt: TGCAGCGTCAGAGCGCAGGGGAGCTACGAGCAGTACTTC
abundance: .; d_gene: TRBD2; v_gene: TRBV18; j_gene: TRBJ2-1; CDR3aa: CASSPPVRGGSYNEQFF; CDR3nt: TGTGCCAGCTCACCACCGGTCCGGGGGGGCTCCTACAATGAGCAGTTCTTC
abundance: .; d_gene: TRBD1; v_gene: TRBV7-9; j_gene: TRBJ2-7; CDR3aa: CASSLGTGGSLSYEQYF; CDR3nt: TGTGCCAGCAGCTTAGGGACAGGGGGCTCCCTCTCCTACGAGCAGTACTTC
abundance: .; d_gene: .; v_gene: TRBV2; j_gene: TRBJ2-5; CDR3aa: CASSERTGREETQYF; CDR3nt: TGTGCCAGCAGTGAAAGAACAGGTCGCGAAGAGACCCAGTACTTC
abundance: .; d_gene: .; v_gene: TRBV9; j_gene: TRBJ2-4; CDR3aa: CASSRNSETGYIQYF; CDR3nt: TGTGCCAGCAGCCGCAACTCCGAAACAGGGTACATTCAGTACTTC
abundance: .; d_gene: TRBD1; v_gene: TRBV5-1; j_gene: TRBJ1-3; CDR3aa: CASSPGQGWGNTIYF; CDR3nt: TGCGCCAGCAGCCCTGGACAGGGTTGGGGAAACACCATATATTTT
abundance: few; d_gene: .; v_gene: TRBV7-2; j_gene: TRBJ1-5; CDR3aa: CASSLDGYQPQHF; CDR3nt: TGTGCCAGCAGCTTAGACGGATATCAGCCCCAGCATTTT
abundance: .; d_gene: .; v_gene: TRBV30; j_gene: TRBJ2-2; CDR3aa: CAWGRGVELFF; CDR3nt: TGTGCCTGGGGCAGGGGAGTAGAGCTGTTTTTT
abundance: .; d_gene: TRBD2; v_gene: TRBV5-4; j_gene: TRBJ2-3; CDR3aa: CASSLGLAGVTTDTQYF; CDR3nt: TGTGCCAGCAGCTTGGGACTAGCGGGAGTCACCACAGATACGCAGTATTTT
abundance: .; d_gene: TRBD2; v_gene: TRBV14; j_gene: TRBJ2-5; CDR3aa: CASSRRTLAGAFGTGETQYF; CDR3nt: TGTGCCAGCAGCAGAAGGACCCTAGCGGGAGCGTTTGGGACGGGAGAGACCCAGTACTTC
abundance: .; d_gene: .; v_gene: TRBV27; j_gene: TRBJ1-5; CDR3aa: CASSTLQGNGNQPQHF; CDR3nt: TGTGCCAGCAGTACGCTACAGGGAAACGGCAATCAGCCCCAGCATTTT
abundance: few; d_gene: TRBD1; v_gene: TRBV18; j_gene: TRBJ2-7; CDR3aa: CASSPGTGAYEQYF; CDR3nt: TGTGCCAGCTCACCCGGGACAGGAGCCTACGAGCAGTACTTC
abundance: .; d_gene: TRBD2; v_gene: TRBV5-1; j_gene: TRBJ2-7; CDR3aa: CASSPISASGLLSYEQYF; CDR3nt: TGCGCCAGCAGCCCCATCTCGGCTAGCGGGTTGCTCTCCTACGAGCAGTACTTC
abundance: .; d_gene: .; v_gene: TRBV28; j_gene: TRBJ2-7; CDR3aa: CASSITPGLLYEQYF; CDR3nt: TGTGCCAGCAGCATCACTCCGGGACTTCTATACGAGCAGTACTTC
abundance: .; d_gene: .; v_gene: TRBV6-1; j_gene: TRBJ2-7; CDR3aa: CASSESPGRDYEQYF; CDR3nt: TGTGCCAGCAGTGAAAGTCCGGGGAGAGACTACGAGCAGTACTTC
abundance: .; d_gene: .; v_gene: TRBV5-1; j_gene: TRBJ2-1; CDR3aa: CASSRTARERYNEQFF; CDR3nt: TGCGCCAGCAGCCGGACGGCCAGGGAAAGGTACAATGAGCAGTTCTTC
abundance: .; d_gene: .; v_gene: TRBV28; j_gene: TRBJ2-1; CDR3aa: CASSLKEGDTSYNEQFF; CDR3nt: TGTGCCAGCAGTCTTAAGGAGGGAGACACCTCCTACAATGAGCAGTTCTTC
abundance: .; d_gene: .; v_gene: TRBV5-4; j_gene: TRBJ2-1; CDR3aa: CASSLDILSYQFF; CDR3nt: TGTGCCAGCAGCCTAGACATCTTAAGTTACCAGTTCTTC
abundance: .; d_gene: .; v_gene: TRBV30; j_gene: TRBJ2-5; CDR3aa: CAWSVGQETQYF; CDR3nt: TGTGCCTGGAGTGTGGGTCAAGAGACCCAGTACTTC
abundance: .; d_gene: .; v_gene: TRBV29-1; j_gene: TRBJ2-7; CDR3aa: CSASRAPKSDEQYF; CDR3nt: TGCAGCGCCTCCCGGGCCCCAAAGTCGGACGAGCAGTACTTC
abundance: .; d_gene: TRBD2; v_gene: TRBV28; j_gene: TRBJ2-5; CDR3aa: CASSSGLAVQETQYF; CDR3nt: TGTGCCAGCAGTTCCGGACTAGCGGTACAAGAGACCCAGTACTTC
abundance: .; d_gene: .; v_gene: TRBV9; j_gene: TRBJ2-3; CDR3aa: CASTRDPITDTQYF; CDR3nt: TGTGCCAGCACCCGGGACCCGATCACAGATACGCAGTATTTT
abundance: .; d_gene: TRBD1; v_gene: TRBV28; j_gene: TRBJ1-2; CDR3aa: CASSLYSGTGVYTF; CDR3nt: TGTGCCAGCAGTTTGTATAGCGGGACAGGGGTCTACACCTTC
abundance: .; d_gene: .; v_gene: TRBV7-8; j_gene: TRBJ2-2; CDR3aa: CASSLWMTDTGELFF; CDR3nt: TGTGCCAGCAGCTTATGGATGACGGACACCGGGGAGCTGTTTTTT
abundance: .; d_gene: TRBD1; v_gene: TRBV27; j_gene: TRBJ1-4; CDR3aa: CASSPQDRRDEKLFF; CDR3nt: TGTGCCAGCAGTCCGCAGGACAGGCGGGATGAAAAACTGTTTTTT
abundance: .; d_gene: .; v_gene: TRBV9; j_gene: TRBJ1-2; CDR3aa: CASSPRGDGYGYTF; CDR3nt: TGTGCCAGCAGCCCCCGAGGGGACGGCTATGGCTACACCTTC
abundance: .; d_gene: TRBD2; v_gene: TRBV2; j_gene: TRBJ2-1; CDR3aa: CASSGASGRSYNEQFF; CDR3nt: TGTGCCAGCAGTGGTGCTAGCGGGAGGTCCTACAATGAGCAGTTCTTC
abundance: .; d_gene: .; v_gene: TRBV28; j_gene: TRBJ1-4; CDR3aa: CASSTGTENEKLFF; CDR3nt: TGTGCCAGCAGTACCGGGACGGAGAATGAAAAACTGTTTTTT
abundance: .; d_gene: TRBD1; v_gene: TRBV29-1; j_gene: TRBJ2-5; CDR3aa: CSVDLTGQGKETQYF; CDR3nt: TGCAGCGTTGACTTGACGGGACAGGGTAAAGAGACCCAGTACTTC
abundance: once; d_gene: .; v_gene: TRBV4-2; j_gene: TRBJ2-7; CDR3aa: CASSQGGVAATYEQYF; CDR3nt: TGTGCCAGCAGCCAAGGCGGGGTAGCGGCAACCTACGAGCAGTACTTC
abundance: .; d_gene: TRBD2; v_gene: TRBV6-5; j_gene: TRBJ2-1; CDR3aa: CASLFAGGHEQFF; CDR3nt: TGTGCCAGCTTGTTTGCGGGAGGACATGAGCAGTTCTTC
abundance: .; d_gene: TRBD2; v_gene: TRBV18; j_gene: TRBJ2-7; CDR3aa: CASSLVSGRPSYEQYF; CDR3nt: TGTGCCAGCTCACTCGTTAGCGGGAGGCCTTCCTACGAGCAGTACTTC
abundance: .; d_gene: .; v_gene: TRBV28; j_gene: TRBJ1-2; CDR3aa: CASSLALRNGYTF; CDR3nt: TGTGCCAGCAGTTTGGCTTTGAGGAATGGCTACACCTTC
abundance: .; d_gene: .; v_gene: TRBV28; j_gene: TRBJ1-1; CDR3aa: CASSFDNFGEAFF; CDR3nt: TGTGCCAGCAGTTTTGACAACTTCGGTGAAGCTTTCTTT
abundance: .; d_gene: .; v_gene: TRBV7-4; j_gene: TRBJ2-5; CDR3aa: CASSPRRVRGETQYF; CDR3nt: TGTGCCAGCAGCCCGCGCAGGGTAAGGGGGGAGACCCAGTACTTC
abundance: .; d_gene: TRBD1; v_gene: TRBV2; j_gene: TRBJ1-1; CDR3aa: CASTTPRQGAEYTEAFF; CDR3nt: TGTGCCAGCACCACACCGAGACAGGGGGCAGAGTACACTGAAGCTTTCTTT
abundance: .; d_gene: .; v_gene: TRBV29-1; j_gene: TRBJ2-4; CDR3aa: CSSGPLAKNIQYF; CDR3nt: TGCTCATCGGGGCCTCTAGCCAAAAACATTCAGTACTTC
abundance: .; d_gene: .; v_gene: TRBV5-1; j_gene: TRBJ2-1; CDR3aa: CASSVPSSYNEQFF; CDR3nt: TGCGCCAGCAGTGTCCCCAGCTCCTACAATGAGCAGTTCTTC
abundance: .; d_gene: .; v_gene: TRBV11-3; j_gene: TRBJ2-5; CDR3aa: CASSSGGYNQETQYF; CDR3nt: TGTGCCAGCAGCAGCGGCGGCTATAACCAAGAGACCCAGTACTTC
abundance: .; d_gene: .; v_gene: TRBV5-6; j_gene: TRBJ1-5; CDR3aa: CASTTLGRSNQPQHF; CDR3nt: TGTGCCAGCACCACGCTTGGTAGGAGCAATCAGCCCCAGCATTTT